This T cell receptor beta chain was observed in a study of CD8 T cells in Susac syndrome. RNA in amounts of about 0.5 to 1 ug was reverse transcribed with random hexamers. TCRdb redid the calling of the immunoSEQ multiplex PCR reads with MiXCR, one entry per CDR3 protein. The table lists some 120,000 distinct CDR3 sequences, around 94% of them singletons. TCR beta was sequenced from blood CD8+ and CD4+ T cells. Germline V gives CDR1 SGHRS, CDR2 YFSETQ. The J segment lost 5 bases and the V segment lost 4 bases, leaving 6 bases of the junction unmatched. CDR3 length: 15 amino acids. The chain combines TRBV5-1 with TRBJ2-2, with TRBD1 identical over 9 bases. The origin of this receptor is a human donor in good health. The source material was CD4+ T cells from PBMCs. In DNA, the CDR3 is TGCGCCAGCAGCCCGGGACAGGGATTAACCGGGGAGCTGTTTTTT. It encodes CASSPGQGLTGELFF.